These T cell receptor beta chains were read from a single sample in a study of identical twins. Each CDR3 protein gets one entry after TCRdb re-called the 5' RACE reads with MiXCR. The sample yields about 470,000 distinct CDR3 sequences, less than 25% seen once. The sample also formed part of further work on T cells expressing NK-cell markers.

Sequencing was performed on CD4+ T cells sorted from blood. All receptors come from a woman aged 18-29 years in good health. Each CDR3 is given with its conserved first and last residue. D genes are given only for firm matches. Where a row states a size, it is once, few, many or the class of an expanded clone; other rows omit it.

few	.	TRBJ2-1	TRBV10-3	CAITPADNNEQFF	TGTGCCATCACACCAGCGGATAACAATGAGCAGTTCTTC
few	TRBD1	TRBJ2-3	TRBV7-2	CASSLAGTGADTQYF	TGTGCCAGCAGCTTAGCGGGGACAGGGGCCGATACGCAGTATTTT
few	TRBD2	TRBJ2-3	TRBV7-6	CASSQGLAGGSSTDTQYF	TGTGCCAGCAGCCAGGGACTAGCGGGAGGGTCAAGCACAGATACGCAGTATTTT
few	TRBD1	TRBJ1-5	TRBV20-1	CSASPGGGNQPQHF	TGCAGTGCTAGTCCAGGGGGAGGAAATCAGCCCCAGCATTTT
few	TRBD1	TRBJ1-5	TRBV7-6	CASSFTTGGDQPQHF	TGTGCCAGCAGCTTTACGACAGGGGGCGATCAGCCCCAGCATTTT
few	.	TRBJ2-1	TRBV5-1	CASRKGQDSYNEQFF	TGCGCCAGCAGAAAGGGGCAGGACTCCTACAATGAGCAGTTCTTC
.	.	TRBJ2-3	TRBV6-1	CASSVRSANTDTQYF	TGTGCCAGCAGTGTTCGTAGCGCGAACACAGATACGCAGTATTTT
.	.	TRBJ2-7	TRBV6-2/TRBV6-3	CASSYRPAAAYEQYF	TGTGCCAGCAGTTACCGTCCCGCCGCGGCCTACGAGCAGTACTTC
.	TRBD1	TRBJ1-1	TRBV15	CATSRDKGQGKAFF	TGTGCCACCAGCAGAGATAAGGGACAGGGAAAAGCTTTCTTT
few	.	TRBJ2-5	TRBV28	CASSSPRGGGETQYF	TGTGCCAGCAGTTCCCCACGTGGGGGAGGAGAGACCCAGTACTTC
few	.	TRBJ2-1	TRBV7-2	CASSPRATYNEQFF	TGTGCCAGCAGCCCCCGGGCGACTTACAATGAGCAGTTCTTC
.	TRBD2	TRBJ2-1	TRBV15	CATGGTSGATNEQFF	TGTGCCACCGGGGGTACTAGCGGGGCCACCAATGAGCAGTTCTTC
.	.	TRBJ2-5	TRBV3-1	CASSPAAREETQYF	TGTGCCAGCAGCCCCGCAGCAAGGGAAGAGACCCAGTACTTC
.	.	TRBJ2-7	TRBV29-1	CSVMTGYEQYF	TGCAGCGTTATGACCGGATACGAGCAGTACTTC
few	.	TRBJ2-2	TRBV21-1	CASSICRLGTGELFF	TGTGCCAGCAGCATATGCAGACTGGGTACCGGGGAGCTGTTTTTT
few	.	TRBJ2-7	TRBV20-1	CSARDAPYEQYF	TGCAGTGCTAGGGACGCACCCTACGAGCAGTACTTC
.	.	TRBJ2-1	TRBV12-3/TRBV12-4	CASSLPTGMSYNEQFF	TGTGCCAGCAGTCTCCCGACAGGAATGTCCTACAATGAGCAGTTCTTC
many	.	TRBJ2-1	TRBV5-1	CASSLLAGSYNEQFF	TGCGCCAGCAGCTTATTAGCCGGATCCTACAATGAGCAGTTCTTC
.	TRBD2	TRBJ2-2	TRBV10-3	CAITTGGTGELFF	TGTGCCATCACGACGGGAGGGACCGGGGAGCTGTTTTTT
.	TRBD2	TRBJ2-3	TRBV27	CASSLWTSGTSTDTQYF	TGTGCCAGCAGTTTATGGACTAGCGGGACTAGCACAGATACGCAGTATTTT